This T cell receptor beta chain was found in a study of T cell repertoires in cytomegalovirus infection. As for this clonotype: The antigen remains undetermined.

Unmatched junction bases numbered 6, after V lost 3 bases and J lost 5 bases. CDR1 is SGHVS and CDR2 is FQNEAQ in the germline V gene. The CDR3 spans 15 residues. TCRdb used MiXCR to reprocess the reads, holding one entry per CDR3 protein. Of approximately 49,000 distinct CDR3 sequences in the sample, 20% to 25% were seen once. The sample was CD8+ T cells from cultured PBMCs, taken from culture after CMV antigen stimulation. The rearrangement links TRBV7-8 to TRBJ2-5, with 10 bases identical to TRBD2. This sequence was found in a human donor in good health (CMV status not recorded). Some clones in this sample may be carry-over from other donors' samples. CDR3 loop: CASSFDSGGRETQYF. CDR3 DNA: TGTGCCAGCAGCTTCGATAGCGGGGGGCGCGAGACCCAGTACTTC.